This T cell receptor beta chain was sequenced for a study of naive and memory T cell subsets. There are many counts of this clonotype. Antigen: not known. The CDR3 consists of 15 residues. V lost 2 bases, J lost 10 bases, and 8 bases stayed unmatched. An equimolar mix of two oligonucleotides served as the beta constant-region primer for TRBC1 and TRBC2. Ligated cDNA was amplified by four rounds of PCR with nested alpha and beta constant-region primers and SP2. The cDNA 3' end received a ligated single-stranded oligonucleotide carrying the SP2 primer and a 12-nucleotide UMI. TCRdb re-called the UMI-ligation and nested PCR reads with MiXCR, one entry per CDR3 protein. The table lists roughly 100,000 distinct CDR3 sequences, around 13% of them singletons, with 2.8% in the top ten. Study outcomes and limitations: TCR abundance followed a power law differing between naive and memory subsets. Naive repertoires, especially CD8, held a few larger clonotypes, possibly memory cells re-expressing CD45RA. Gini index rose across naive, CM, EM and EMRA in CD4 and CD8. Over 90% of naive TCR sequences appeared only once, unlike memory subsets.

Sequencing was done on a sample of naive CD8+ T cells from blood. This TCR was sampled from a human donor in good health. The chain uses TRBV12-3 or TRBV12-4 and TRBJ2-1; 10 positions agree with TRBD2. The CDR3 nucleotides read TGTGCCAGCAGTTTAACGCCTAGCGGGAGCGACGAGCAGTTCTTC. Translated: CASSLTPSGSDEQFF.